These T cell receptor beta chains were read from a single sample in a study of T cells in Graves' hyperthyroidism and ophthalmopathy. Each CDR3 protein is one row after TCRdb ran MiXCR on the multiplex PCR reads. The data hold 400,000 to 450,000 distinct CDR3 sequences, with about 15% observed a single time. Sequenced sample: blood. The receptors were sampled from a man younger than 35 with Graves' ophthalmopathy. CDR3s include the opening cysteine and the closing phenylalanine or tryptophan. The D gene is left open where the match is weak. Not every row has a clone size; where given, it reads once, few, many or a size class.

CDR3 DNA: TGCAGTGCTAGCCTCGGACAGATTCCCTATGGCTACACCTTC
CDR3 protein: CSASLGQIPYGYTF
clone size: many
D gene: -
J gene: TRBJ1-2
V gene: TRBV20-1

CDR3 DNA: TGTGCCAGCCGCAAAGGAGGGCACGGCTCCTACAATGAGCAGTTCTTC
CDR3 protein: CASRKGGHGSYNEQFF
clone size: -
D gene: -
J gene: TRBJ2-1
V gene: TRBV7-9

CDR3 DNA: TGTGCCAGCAGTTTACACGGAGGCGGGGAGCTGTTTTTT
CDR3 protein: CASSLHGGGELFF
clone size: many
D gene: -
J gene: TRBJ2-2
V gene: TRBV12-3/TRBV12-4

CDR3 DNA: TGTGCCAGCAGTTTAAACACAGGGGGGACTGAAGCTTTCTTT
CDR3 protein: CASSLNTGGTEAFF
clone size: many
D gene: TRBD1
J gene: TRBJ1-1
V gene: TRBV27

CDR3 DNA: TGTGCCAGTAACATGCAAGGAGGGCCGTATTACGAGCAGTACTTC
CDR3 protein: CASNMQGGPYYEQYF
clone size: -
D gene: -
J gene: TRBJ2-7
V gene: TRBV19

CDR3 DNA: TGTGCCAGTAGTTGGAGCCTCGACCCACAAGAGACCCAGTACTTC
CDR3 protein: CASSWSLDPQETQYF
clone size: -
D gene: -
J gene: TRBJ2-5
V gene: TRBV19

CDR3 DNA: TGTGCCAGCAGGAGGGACAGGGGATCTGGCGGCTACACCTTC
CDR3 protein: CASRRDRGSGGYTF
clone size: many
D gene: TRBD1
J gene: TRBJ1-2
V gene: TRBV6-1

CDR3 DNA: TGTGCCAGCAGTTTAATGGCGGGAGATTGGGAGACCCAGTACTTC
CDR3 protein: CASSLMAGDWETQYF
clone size: many
D gene: TRBD2
J gene: TRBJ2-5
V gene: TRBV28

CDR3 DNA: TGTGCCAGCAGTTACGGGCCAGGGGGCAATTCACCCCTCCACTTT
CDR3 protein: CASSYGPGGNSPLHF
clone size: -
D gene: TRBD1
J gene: TRBJ1-6
V gene: TRBV6-5

CDR3 DNA: TGTGCCAGCAGTTTATCCCACTCCGGGACTAGCGGCTACTACAATGAGCAGTTCTTC
CDR3 protein: CASSLSHSGTSGYYNEQFF
clone size: -
D gene: TRBD2
J gene: TRBJ2-1
V gene: TRBV27

CDR3 DNA: TGTGCCTGGACAGGGGGCGCGGGCACTGAAGCTTTCTTT
CDR3 protein: CAWTGGAGTEAFF
clone size: many
D gene: TRBD1
J gene: TRBJ1-1
V gene: TRBV30

CDR3 DNA: TGTGCCAGCAGTTCTAGTAGCTATGAGCAGTTCTTC
CDR3 protein: CASSSSSYEQFF
clone size: few
D gene: -
J gene: TRBJ2-1
V gene: TRBV6-1

CDR3 DNA: TGTGCCAGCAGCTTAGGCGGGGGGGTTGTAGAGACCCAGTACTTC
CDR3 protein: CASSLGGGVVETQYF
clone size: -
D gene: TRBD2
J gene: TRBJ2-5
V gene: TRBV7-2

CDR3 DNA: TGCAGTGCTACTGACACCTATGGCTACACCTTC
CDR3 protein: CSATDTYGYTF
clone size: many
D gene: -
J gene: TRBJ1-2
V gene: TRBV20-1

CDR3 DNA: TGTGTCAGCAGCGTAGAACTAGCGTCCTACGAGCAGTACTTC
CDR3 protein: CVSSVELASYEQYF
clone size: -
D gene: TRBD2
J gene: TRBJ2-7
V gene: TRBV9

CDR3 DNA: TGTGCCAGCAGCTTTGGGACTAGGATGGGCCAAGAGACCCAGTACTTC
CDR3 protein: CASSFGTRMGQETQYF
clone size: many
D gene: TRBD2
J gene: TRBJ2-5
V gene: TRBV7-9

CDR3 DNA: TGTGCCAGCAGCTCCGGACAGGGCTCCGGGGAGCTGTTTTTT
CDR3 protein: CASSSGQGSGELFF
clone size: few
D gene: TRBD1
J gene: TRBJ2-2
V gene: TRBV11-3

CDR3 DNA: TGTGCCTGGAACCCGAGAGGTAACTATGGCTACACCTTC
CDR3 protein: CAWNPRGNYGYTF
clone size: many
D gene: -
J gene: TRBJ1-2
V gene: TRBV30

CDR3 DNA: TGTGCCAGCAGTGAAATTGACAGCGCAACTAATGAAAAACTGTTTTTT
CDR3 protein: CASSEIDSATNEKLFF
clone size: many
D gene: -
J gene: TRBJ1-4
V gene: TRBV2

CDR3 DNA: TGTGCCAGCAGCGTAGACAGGACTAGCGGGAGAAGTGAGCAGTTCTTC
CDR3 protein: CASSVDRTSGRSEQFF
clone size: many
D gene: TRBD2
J gene: TRBJ2-1
V gene: TRBV9

CDR3 DNA: TGTGCCAGCAGTCCGGGGGGGGCTATTGCCGGGGAGCTGTTTTTT
CDR3 protein: CASSPGGAIAGELFF
clone size: many
D gene: TRBD2
J gene: TRBJ2-2
V gene: TRBV5-4

CDR3 DNA: TGCAGTGCTAGAGATCTCGGGAAGTACGAGCAGTACTTC
CDR3 protein: CSARDLGKYEQYF
clone size: many
D gene: -
J gene: TRBJ2-7
V gene: TRBV20-1

CDR3 DNA: TGCAGTGCTCGCCCCGGGACTAGCGGGAGGGCTGACGAGCAGTACTTC
CDR3 protein: CSARPGTSGRADEQYF
clone size: -
D gene: TRBD2
J gene: TRBJ2-7
V gene: TRBV20-1

CDR3 DNA: TGTGCCAGCAGTGAATATCGTTTCCCCTACGAGCAGTACTTC
CDR3 protein: CASSEYRFPYEQYF
clone size: -
D gene: -
J gene: TRBJ2-7
V gene: TRBV25-1

CDR3 DNA: TGTGCCAGCAGCCAACTTTACTACGAGCAGTACTTC
CDR3 protein: CASSQLYYEQYF
clone size: -
D gene: -
J gene: TRBJ2-7
V gene: TRBV14

CDR3 DNA: TGTGCCAGTAGTAAAGACAGGTTAAGCAATCAGCCCCAGCATTTT
CDR3 protein: CASSKDRLSNQPQHF
clone size: few
D gene: -
J gene: TRBJ1-5
V gene: TRBV19

CDR3 DNA: TGTGCCACCAGTGATGGCCAGACTAACTATGGCTACACCTTC
CDR3 protein: CATSDGQTNYGYTF
clone size: many
D gene: -
J gene: TRBJ1-2
V gene: TRBV24-1

CDR3 DNA: TGTGCCAGCAATGCCCCTCGGCAGCGGGGGGACAATGAGCAGTTCTTC
CDR3 protein: CASNAPRQRGDNEQFF
clone size: many
D gene: TRBD2
J gene: TRBJ2-1
V gene: TRBV2

CDR3 DNA: TGCAGTGCTAGAGATTGGACAGGGCGGGTTGGGGAGACCCAGTACTTC
CDR3 protein: CSARDWTGRVGETQYF
clone size: -
D gene: TRBD1
J gene: TRBJ2-5
V gene: TRBV20-1

CDR3 DNA: TGTGCCAGTAGTAGGGACAGGGGGCTAAAGACCCAGTACTTC
CDR3 protein: CASSRDRGLKTQYF
clone size: few
D gene: TRBD1
J gene: TRBJ2-5
V gene: TRBV19

CDR3 DNA: TGTGCCAGCCCCATGGCCGGGGAGCTGTTTTTT
CDR3 protein: CASPMAGELFF
clone size: few
D gene: -
J gene: TRBJ2-2
V gene: TRBV5-8

CDR3 DNA: TGTGCCAGCTCGTGGCGGCGGATCCAAGAGACCCAGTACTTC
CDR3 protein: CASSWRRIQETQYF
clone size: -
D gene: -
J gene: TRBJ2-5
V gene: TRBV2

CDR3 DNA: TGTGCCACCTCCCGGAAGGCCGGGGAGCTGTTTTTT
CDR3 protein: CATSRKAGELFF
clone size: -
D gene: -
J gene: TRBJ2-2
V gene: TRBV7-3

CDR3 DNA: TGCGCCAGCAGCTCCGCTGACAGGGGTTGGTACGAGCAGTACTTC
CDR3 protein: CASSSADRGWYEQYF
clone size: few
D gene: TRBD1
J gene: TRBJ2-7
V gene: TRBV5-1

CDR3 DNA: TGTGCCAGCAGCATTGACAGGAACAATGAGCAGTTCTTC
CDR3 protein: CASSIDRNNEQFF
clone size: many
D gene: -
J gene: TRBJ2-1
V gene: TRBV11-2

CDR3 DNA: TGTGCCAGCAGGGGACAGAGCAATCAGCCCCAGCATTTT
CDR3 protein: CASRGQSNQPQHF
clone size: many
D gene: TRBD1
J gene: TRBJ1-5
V gene: TRBV12-3/TRBV12-4

CDR3 DNA: TGTGCCACCGGACCTGGACAGGGGGTGTCCTACGAGCAGTACTTC
CDR3 protein: CATGPGQGVSYEQYF
clone size: few
D gene: TRBD1
J gene: TRBJ2-7
V gene: TRBV6-1

CDR3 DNA: TGTGCCAGCAGCTCAGCCGGGAGATTCGGAGATACGCAGTATTTT
CDR3 protein: CASSSAGRFGDTQYF
clone size: -
D gene: -
J gene: TRBJ2-3
V gene: TRBV9

CDR3 DNA: TGTGCCAGTAGTATCGAGGGGAAACAGCCCCAGCATTTT
CDR3 protein: CASSIEGKQPQHF
clone size: -
D gene: -
J gene: TRBJ1-5
V gene: TRBV19

CDR3 DNA: TGTGCCAGCAGACAACTAGGTTCACCCCTCCACTTT
CDR3 protein: CASRQLGSPLHF
clone size: many
D gene: -
J gene: TRBJ1-6
V gene: TRBV28

CDR3 DNA: TGTGCCAGCAGCTTGGCTGGAACTAATGAAAAACTGTTTTTT
CDR3 protein: CASSLAGTNEKLFF
clone size: many
D gene: -
J gene: TRBJ1-4
V gene: TRBV5-1

CDR3 DNA: TGTGCCAGCAGTTACACGGGGGCCTACAATGAGCAGTTCTTC
CDR3 protein: CASSYTGAYNEQFF
clone size: -
D gene: -
J gene: TRBJ2-1
V gene: TRBV6-6

CDR3 DNA: TGTGCCAGCAGCGCAGGACTCTCCACAGATACGCAGTATTTT
CDR3 protein: CASSAGLSTDTQYF
clone size: few
D gene: -
J gene: TRBJ2-3
V gene: TRBV9

CDR3 DNA: TGTGCCAGCACTGCGGGATACGATACGCAGTATTTT
CDR3 protein: CASTAGYDTQYF
clone size: many
D gene: -
J gene: TRBJ2-3
V gene: TRBV12-3/TRBV12-4

CDR3 DNA: TGTGCCAGCAGCCGTCAGGGACTAGCGGACAATGAGCAGTTCTTC
CDR3 protein: CASSRQGLADNEQFF
clone size: many
D gene: TRBD2
J gene: TRBJ2-1
V gene: TRBV3-1

CDR3 DNA: TGTGCCAGCAGCTTACAGGTCGATACGCAGTATTTT
CDR3 protein: CASSLQVDTQYF
clone size: many
D gene: -
J gene: TRBJ2-3
V gene: TRBV7-2

CDR3 DNA: TGTGCCAGCAGTTACGCCTTCTCTGGGGGGACTGAAGCTTTCTTT
CDR3 protein: CASSYAFSGGTEAFF
clone size: many
D gene: -
J gene: TRBJ1-1
V gene: TRBV6-1

CDR3 DNA: TGTGCCAGCAGTTACTCCTCGGCGGAGGGAAGGGTTTACGAGCAGTACTTC
CDR3 protein: CASSYSSAEGRVYEQYF
clone size: few
D gene: -
J gene: TRBJ2-7
V gene: TRBV6-5

CDR3 DNA: TGCGCCAGCAGCACATCTAACAGGGCTTGGGCCACCGGGGAGCTGTTTTTT
CDR3 protein: CASSTSNRAWATGELFF
clone size: few
D gene: -
J gene: TRBJ2-2
V gene: TRBV5-1

CDR3 DNA: TGCGCCAGCAGCTTGGAGGGGCGCGGACTCTCCTACGAGCAGTACTTC
CDR3 protein: CASSLEGRGLSYEQYF
clone size: many
D gene: -
J gene: TRBJ2-7
V gene: TRBV5-1

CDR3 DNA: TGTGCCAGCAGCTTAAGGAGCGGGACCATCAATGAGCAGTTCTTC
CDR3 protein: CASSLRSGTINEQFF
clone size: many
D gene: TRBD2
J gene: TRBJ2-1
V gene: TRBV13

CDR3 DNA: TGTGCCAGCAGTTTATCGCCGGGGAATGGCTACACCTTC
CDR3 protein: CASSLSPGNGYTF
clone size: -
D gene: -
J gene: TRBJ1-2
V gene: TRBV27

CDR3 DNA: TGCGCCAGCAGCCACCTTAGCGGTGAGATTACATATGAGCAGTTCTTC
CDR3 protein: CASSHLSGEITYEQFF
clone size: -
D gene: -
J gene: TRBJ2-1
V gene: TRBV5-1

CDR3 DNA: TGCAGTGCGGGACCCCGGGACGGGGGATACGAGCAGTACTTC
CDR3 protein: CSAGPRDGGYEQYF
clone size: many
D gene: -
J gene: TRBJ2-7
V gene: TRBV20-1

CDR3 DNA: TGTGCCAGCAGTTTTGCATCTGGGGCCAACGTCCTGACTTTC
CDR3 protein: CASSFASGANVLTF
clone size: -
D gene: -
J gene: TRBJ2-6
V gene: TRBV6-1

CDR3 DNA: TGTGCCAGCAGTGAAGAGGGCCTAAGCTCCTACGAGCAGTACTTC
CDR3 protein: CASSEEGLSSYEQYF
clone size: -
D gene: -
J gene: TRBJ2-7
V gene: TRBV6-1

CDR3 DNA: TGTGCCAGCAGCTTAGGACAGGGTCTCAATCAGCCCCAGCATTTT
CDR3 protein: CASSLGQGLNQPQHF
clone size: many
D gene: TRBD1
J gene: TRBJ1-5
V gene: TRBV5-6

CDR3 DNA: TGTGCCAGCAGCACCGGGACAGGGGGCTTCCAGCCCCAGCATTTT
CDR3 protein: CASSTGTGGFQPQHF
clone size: -
D gene: TRBD1
J gene: TRBJ1-5
V gene: TRBV27

CDR3 DNA: TGTGCCAGCAGCGGGGAGGGGGCTAACACCGGGGAGCTGTTTTTT
CDR3 protein: CASSGEGANTGELFF
clone size: many
D gene: -
J gene: TRBJ2-2
V gene: TRBV13

CDR3 DNA: TGTGCCAGCAGTTACGTCCAGGGCGATAATTCACCCCTCCACTTT
CDR3 protein: CASSYVQGDNSPLHF
clone size: many
D gene: -
J gene: TRBJ1-6
V gene: TRBV6-5